Listed below are T cell receptor beta chains from one sample, sequenced in a study of PD-L1 blockade in urothelial cancer. The data were produced by immunoSEQ multiplex PCR, yet TCRdb's version contains in-frame clones alone and is incomplete. The sample includes about 120,000 clones, around 88% seen only once; the top ten take roughly 1.7%. The source material was PBMCs, sampled around atezolizumab (anti-PD-L1) treatment. These receptors originate from a man aged 60-69 years with urothelial cancer. CDR3s include the opening cysteine and the closing phenylalanine or tryptophan. Each record gives: V gene, clone size, J gene, D gene, CDR3 DNA, CDR3 protein. D genes are given only for firm matches. The size entry is marked missing in some rows and otherwise reads once, few, many or a size class.

v_gene: TRBV7-8
abundance: -
j_gene: TRBJ2-7
d_gene: TRBD2
CDR3nt: TGTGCCAGCCGGTCACTAGCGGGGAACTACGAGCAGTACTTC
CDR3aa: CASRSLAGNYEQYF

v_gene: TRBV28
abundance: -
j_gene: TRBJ2-5
d_gene: TRBD2
CDR3nt: TGTGCCAGCAGCTCACGGGACTATAAGGACCAAGAGACCCAGTACTTC
CDR3aa: CASSSRDYKDQETQYF

v_gene: TRBV27
abundance: -
j_gene: TRBJ1-1
d_gene: TRBD1
CDR3nt: TGTGCCAGCAGTGTACAGGGGTTCACTGAAGCTTTCTTT
CDR3aa: CASSVQGFTEAFF

v_gene: TRBV7-9
abundance: -
j_gene: TRBJ1-1
d_gene: TRBD1
CDR3nt: TGTGCCAGCAGCCCGGGACAGGGTCCTTTGGGAGCTTTCTTT
CDR3aa: CASSPGQGPLGAFF

v_gene: TRBV6-1
abundance: -
j_gene: TRBJ2-3
d_gene: -
CDR3nt: TGTGCCAGCAGTGACTGGATAGGAGCAGAGGGACACACAGATACGCAGTATTTT
CDR3aa: CASSDWIGAEGHTDTQYF

v_gene: TRBV5-1
abundance: -
j_gene: TRBJ2-7
d_gene: -
CDR3nt: TGCGCCAGCAGCTTGGTGGCGGGGTCCTACGAGCAGTACTTC
CDR3aa: CASSLVAGSYEQYF

v_gene: TRBV19
abundance: once
j_gene: TRBJ1-5
d_gene: -
CDR3nt: TGTGCCAGTAGCCCTGGGACATTTGGCAATCAGCCCCAGCATTTT
CDR3aa: CASSPGTFGNQPQHF

v_gene: TRBV15
abundance: -
j_gene: TRBJ2-2
d_gene: TRBD2
CDR3nt: TGTGCCACCAGCAGAGACCAAACTAGCGGGGTATCCGGGGAGCTGTTTTTT
CDR3aa: CATSRDQTSGVSGELFF

v_gene: TRBV5-1
abundance: -
j_gene: TRBJ2-3
d_gene: TRBD1
CDR3nt: TGCGCCAGCAGCTTGGCGGGACAGCTAATAGATACGCAGTATTTT
CDR3aa: CASSLAGQLIDTQYF

v_gene: TRBV28
abundance: few
j_gene: TRBJ2-1
d_gene: -
CDR3nt: TGTGCCAGCAGCCGAGGGGGTCGGGAGCAGTTCTTC
CDR3aa: CASSRGGREQFF

v_gene: TRBV28
abundance: -
j_gene: TRBJ2-7
d_gene: -
CDR3nt: TGTGCCAGCAGTTTGATACTCGGGACGGGAGCCTACGAGCAGTACTTC
CDR3aa: CASSLILGTGAYEQYF

v_gene: TRBV18
abundance: -
j_gene: TRBJ1-1
d_gene: -
CDR3nt: TGTGCCAGCTCATCCACAGTGAACACTGAAGCTTTCTTT
CDR3aa: CASSSTVNTEAFF

v_gene: TRBV6-5
abundance: few
j_gene: TRBJ1-2
d_gene: -
CDR3nt: TGTGCCAGCAGTCCCCGTTTGAGGGCTAACTATGGCTACACCTTC
CDR3aa: CASSPRLRANYGYTF

v_gene: TRBV5-5
abundance: -
j_gene: TRBJ2-5
d_gene: TRBD2
CDR3nt: TGTGCCAGCAGCCGGGGGGAAGTGGAGACCCAGTACTTC
CDR3aa: CASSRGEVETQYF

v_gene: TRBV4-1
abundance: once
j_gene: TRBJ2-3
d_gene: -
CDR3nt: TGCGCCAGCAGCCATTTTGTAAACACAGATACGCAGTATTTT
CDR3aa: CASSHFVNTDTQYF

v_gene: TRBV7-9
abundance: -
j_gene: TRBJ2-2
d_gene: TRBD1
CDR3nt: TGTGCCAGCCGGCTCCGGACAGGGGACACCGGGGAGCTGTTTTTT
CDR3aa: CASRLRTGDTGELFF

v_gene: TRBV15
abundance: -
j_gene: TRBJ1-5
d_gene: -
CDR3nt: TGTGCCACCAGCACTCAGGGTGGGCAGCCCCAGCATTTT
CDR3aa: CATSTQGGQPQHF

v_gene: TRBV25-1
abundance: -
j_gene: TRBJ2-2
d_gene: TRBD1
CDR3nt: TGTGCCAGCAGTGAGGCGGGACAGGGTAACACCGGGGAGCTGTTTTTT
CDR3aa: CASSEAGQGNTGELFF

v_gene: TRBV11-2
abundance: -
j_gene: TRBJ2-7
d_gene: -
CDR3nt: TGTGCCAGCAGCTTAGCGGGCGAGCAGTACTTC
CDR3aa: CASSLAGEQYF

v_gene: TRBV4-2
abundance: many
j_gene: TRBJ2-4
d_gene: TRBD1
CDR3nt: TGTGCCAGCAGCCTCGGAAGGAAACAGGGGGCGAACATTCAGTACTTC
CDR3aa: CASSLGRKQGANIQYF

v_gene: TRBV7-4
abundance: -
j_gene: TRBJ2-7
d_gene: TRBD1
CDR3nt: TGTGCCAGCAAATCACAGGGGTATCCAACCTACGAGCAGTACTTC
CDR3aa: CASKSQGYPTYEQYF

v_gene: TRBV5-1
abundance: -
j_gene: TRBJ2-1
d_gene: TRBD2
CDR3nt: TGCGCCAGCGCGACTAGCGGGATCAAGAATGAGCAGTTCTTC
CDR3aa: CASATSGIKNEQFF

v_gene: TRBV2
abundance: -
j_gene: TRBJ1-2
d_gene: -
CDR3nt: TGTGCCAGCAGTGAAGGCAGGGTCTATGGCTACACCTTC
CDR3aa: CASSEGRVYGYTF

v_gene: TRBV6-1
abundance: -
j_gene: TRBJ1-5
d_gene: -
CDR3nt: TGTGCCAGCAGTGAGGCGGGAGACAATCAGCCCCAGCATTTT
CDR3aa: CASSEAGDNQPQHF

v_gene: TRBV5-4
abundance: few
j_gene: TRBJ2-1
d_gene: TRBD1
CDR3nt: TGTGCCAGCAGCCCCCGCCCGGGACAGGGGTTTGGGGAGCAGTTCTTC
CDR3aa: CASSPRPGQGFGEQFF

v_gene: TRBV2
abundance: -
j_gene: TRBJ2-1
d_gene: -
CDR3nt: TGTGCCAGCACCCACCGCGCGGGATTTAGGGATGAGCAGTTCTTC
CDR3aa: CASTHRAGFRDEQFF

v_gene: TRBV9
abundance: once
j_gene: TRBJ2-3
d_gene: TRBD2
CDR3nt: TGTGCCAGCAGCGTAGCTGCGCGGGGGGGTTTTAGCACAGATACGCAGTATTTT
CDR3aa: CASSVAARGGFSTDTQYF

v_gene: TRBV7-2
abundance: -
j_gene: TRBJ1-5
d_gene: -
CDR3nt: TGTGCCAGCAGCCGGGACTACTATAGCAATCAGCCCCAGCATTTT
CDR3aa: CASSRDYYSNQPQHF

v_gene: TRBV2
abundance: -
j_gene: TRBJ2-5
d_gene: -
CDR3nt: TGTGCCAGCAGTGAAGCGGGGCAGCAAGAGACCCAGTACTTC
CDR3aa: CASSEAGQQETQYF

v_gene: TRBV7-2
abundance: -
j_gene: TRBJ2-7
d_gene: -
CDR3nt: TGTGCCAGCGGTCGAGGAGGTACCGACTACGAGCAGTACTTC
CDR3aa: CASGRGGTDYEQYF

v_gene: TRBV5-1
abundance: -
j_gene: TRBJ2-1
d_gene: -
CDR3nt: TGCGCCAGCAGCGGGAGACTAGACTCTGAGCAGTTCTTC
CDR3aa: CASSGRLDSEQFF

v_gene: TRBV27
abundance: -
j_gene: TRBJ1-4
d_gene: -
CDR3nt: TGTGCCAGCAGTTTATCGGCCCTTGCGGGGGCAATGAGGGAAAAACTGTTTTTT
CDR3aa: CASSLSALAGAMREKLFF

v_gene: TRBV29-1
abundance: -
j_gene: TRBJ2-5
d_gene: -
CDR3nt: TGCAGCGTTGCCCGACTCTTCCAAGAGACCCAGTACTTC
CDR3aa: CSVARLFQETQYF

v_gene: TRBV7-9
abundance: few
j_gene: TRBJ1-1
d_gene: TRBD1
CDR3nt: TGTGCCAGCAGCCGCGACAGGGACTTGATTAACACTGAAGCTTTCTTT
CDR3aa: CASSRDRDLINTEAFF

v_gene: TRBV5-4
abundance: -
j_gene: TRBJ2-2
d_gene: -
CDR3nt: TGTGCCAGCAGCTTCCCTCCGGGGACGAACACCGGGGAGCTGTTTTTT
CDR3aa: CASSFPPGTNTGELFF

v_gene: TRBV5-4
abundance: -
j_gene: TRBJ1-1
d_gene: TRBD1
CDR3nt: TGTGCCAGCAGCTTCTCGACAGGGGTGAACACTGAAGCTTTCTTT
CDR3aa: CASSFSTGVNTEAFF

v_gene: TRBV7-6
abundance: once
j_gene: TRBJ2-4
d_gene: TRBD2
CDR3nt: TGTGCCAGCAGTCCCGATCTCGGGGGAGGGAACATTCAGTACTTC
CDR3aa: CASSPDLGGGNIQYF

v_gene: TRBV2
abundance: few
j_gene: TRBJ1-5
d_gene: TRBD1
CDR3nt: TGTGCCAGCAGTGAATCCCCCTTCGACAGGGTAGACGGGGGCAATCAGCCCCAGCATTTT
CDR3aa: CASSESPFDRVDGGNQPQHF

v_gene: TRBV7-2
abundance: -
j_gene: TRBJ1-1
d_gene: -
CDR3nt: TGTGCCAGCAGCTCTCCGACGGGAGCCGTGGGGGCTTTCTTT
CDR3aa: CASSSPTGAVGAFF

v_gene: TRBV5-1
abundance: -
j_gene: TRBJ2-6
d_gene: TRBD2
CDR3nt: TGCGCCAGCAGCCCTCTGGGTAGCGGGACGCCTGGGGCCAACGTCCTGACTTTC
CDR3aa: CASSPLGSGTPGANVLTF

v_gene: TRBV28
abundance: once
j_gene: TRBJ2-3
d_gene: -
CDR3nt: TGTGCCAGCAGTTTAGCGGGGCAGGGGGTCACAGATACGCAGTATTTT
CDR3aa: CASSLAGQGVTDTQYF

v_gene: TRBV7-9
abundance: -
j_gene: TRBJ1-4
d_gene: -
CDR3nt: TGTGCCAGCAGCGAGCGGACGGTTACTAATGAAAAACTGTTTTTT
CDR3aa: CASSERTVTNEKLFF